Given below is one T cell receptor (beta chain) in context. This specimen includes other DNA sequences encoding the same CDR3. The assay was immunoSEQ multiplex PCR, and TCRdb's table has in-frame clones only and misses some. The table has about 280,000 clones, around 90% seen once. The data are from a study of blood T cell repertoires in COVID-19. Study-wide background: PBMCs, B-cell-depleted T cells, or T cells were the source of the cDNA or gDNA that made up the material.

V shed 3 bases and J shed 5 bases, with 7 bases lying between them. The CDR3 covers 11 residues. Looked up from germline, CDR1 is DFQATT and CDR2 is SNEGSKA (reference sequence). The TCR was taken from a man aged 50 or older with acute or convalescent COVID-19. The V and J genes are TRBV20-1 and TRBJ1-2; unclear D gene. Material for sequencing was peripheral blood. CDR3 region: CSASGNYGYTF. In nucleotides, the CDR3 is TGCAGTGCTAGCGGGAATTATGGCTACACCTTC.